The 4 T cell receptor beta chains below come from one sample, sequenced in a study of blood T cell repertoires in COVID-19. Measured with immunoSEQ multiplex PCR; TCRdb has only the in-frame clones, and not every one. The sample records about 110,000 clones, approximately 62% being singletons. Material: peripheral blood. These receptors originate from an elderly man with acute or convalescent COVID-19.

The chain joins TRBV19 to TRBJ2-1; a possible D gene is TRBD2 (7 bases). Deletions cut 3 bases from V and 4 bases from J, with 19 bases between. Germline assignment: CDR1 LNHDA and CDR2 SQIVND (reference sequence). The CDR3 is 17 residues long. CDR3 bases: TGTGCCAGTAGTATGATCACGGGGGGCGGTTCATACAATGAGCAGTTCTTC. The encoded protein is CASSMITGGGSYNEQFF. The whole variable domain, filled in from reference TRBV19 and TRBJ2-1, reads DGGITQSPKYLFRKEGQNVTLSCEQNLNHDAMYWYRQDPGQGLRLIYYSQIVNDFQKGDIAEGYSVSREKKESFPLTVTSAQKNPTAFYLCASSMITGGGSYNEQFFGPGTRLTVL.

This clone was detected once. This chain uses TRBV5-3 with TRBJ1-5; D is ambiguous. TRBV5-3 is identified as an open reading frame with a role that is uncertain. The V and J ends lost 5 bases and 8 bases respectively, with 8 bases between them. The CDR3 is 11 amino acids. CDR3 region: CARREAEPQHF. CDR3 nucleotide sequence: TGTGCCAGAAGGGAGGCGGAGCCCCAGCATTTT.

The chain couples TRBV18 to TRBJ2-7; perhaps TRBD1 as D (5 bases). The length of the CDR3 is 13 residues. Trimming removed 3 bases from V and 5 bases from J, with 11 bases in between. Looked up from germline, CDR1 is KGHSH and CDR2 is LQKENI. CDR3 DNA sequence: TGTGCCAGCTCACCGAAGATGGGGCACGAGCAGTACTTC. Its protein is CASSPKMGHEQYF.

This clone occurred once. J is TRBJ2-7 and V is TRBV5-1, with D possibly being TRBD1 (6 bases). V was pared by 4 bases and J by 1 base, with 9 bases between. Germline CDR1 and CDR2: SGHRS and YFSETQ. This CDR3 is 13 amino acids long. The CDR3 loop reads CASSLDRSYEQYF. CDR3 bases: TGCGCCAGCAGCCTGGACAGATCCTACGAGCAGTACTTC.